The rows below give T cell receptor beta chains drawn from one sample of a study of blood T cell repertoires in COVID-19. Repertoires were generated with immunoSEQ multiplex PCR, while TCRdb's copy carries only in-frame clones and drops some. Of some 150,000 clones in the sample, about 89% were seen once. Sequences were obtained from peripheral blood. These receptors were collected from a man between 65 and 85 years old with acute or convalescent COVID-19. Each CDR3 is given with its conserved first and last residue. D genes are given only for firm matches.

D gene,V gene,J gene,CDR3 DNA,CDR3 protein
-,TRBV4-3,TRBJ1-2,TGCGCCAGCAGCCAAGCCGACAGCGAATTCTATGGCTACACCTTC,CASSQADSEFYGYTF
-,TRBV10-3,TRBJ2-4,TGTGCCATCAGTGAGTCCGTTACCCAGGGAACACAACTAGCCAAAAACATTCAGTACTTC,CAISESVTQGTQLAKNIQYF
-,TRBV18,TRBJ2-3,TGTGCCAGCTCATCCGGGGGCACAGATACGCAGTATTTT,CASSSGGTDTQYF
TRBD2,TRBV3-1/TRBV3-2,TRBJ2-1,TGTGCCAGCAGCCCGCGAGCGGCTAGCGGGGGTCCCGACAATGAGCAGTTCTTC,CASSPRAASGGPDNEQFF
-,TRBV2,TRBJ2-1,TGTGCCAGCAGAGGAGCCGGGGGAGCCGGGAGTTTCTCCTACAATGAGCAGTTCTTC,CASRGAGGAGSFSYNEQFF
-,TRBV4-2,TRBJ1-5,TGTGCCAGCAGCCAAGTGAACAGGGAATTCCAGCCCCAGCATTTT,CASSQVNREFQPQHF
-,TRBV29-1,TRBJ2-2,TGCAGCGTTCGGGGAGGAGGGATGTCGAACACCGGGGAGCTGTTTTTT,CSVRGGGMSNTGELFF
TRBD1,TRBV6-5,TRBJ2-7,TGTGCCAGCAGTAAGGACAGGAGCTACGAGCAGTACTTC,CASSKDRSYEQYF
TRBD2,TRBV5-4,TRBJ2-3,TGTGCCAGCAACCTCGTGTGGACTAGCGGGGGGAGCACAGATACGCAGTATTTT,CASNLVWTSGGSTDTQYF
-,TRBV9,TRBJ1-1,TGTGCCAGCAGCGCTACAGGTCAAACCTTTATGAACACTGAAGCTTTCTTT,CASSATGQTFMNTEAFF
-,TRBV12-3/TRBV12-4,TRBJ1-5,TGTGCCAGCAGTCGACAGGTTCAGCCCCAGCATTTT,CASSRQVQPQHF
TRBD2,TRBV24-1,TRBJ2-3,TGTGCCACCTCTAGCGGAGGCACAGATACGCAGTATTTT,CATSSGGTDTQYF